This TCR beta chain is from a study of shared clonotypes between healthy human individuals. Looking at the study overall: Each donor's CD4 naive and CD4 memory cells filled three plates apiece, CD8 naive two, and CD8 memory one.

CDR1 is SGHRS, CDR2 YFSETQ, per germline. V was pared by 4 bases and J by 5 bases, with 7 bases of the junction left unmatched. The length of the CDR3 is 15 residues. Healthy and HIV-negative, the adult donors had no recent acute infections or vaccinations. Study-wide results and limits: Non-shared clonotypes had lower generation probabilities than clonotypes shared by all four sorted-subset donors.

A deep-level run was used for the assay. Method: immunoSEQ multiplex PCR; TCRdb's copy keeps in-frame clones and lacks some. Among 1.4 million to 1.5 million clones, around 95% were seen once, and the ten largest hold roughly 1.2%. A remark on this clone: The antigen is undetermined.

The chain uses TRBV5-1 and TRBJ2-2, with 8 bases identical to TRBD2. The TCR was taken from a man aged 30 to 45 in good health. Input material: naive CD4+ T cells sorted from blood. Subset described: CD45RA+ positively selected. The CDR3: CASSPGGAGTGELFF. As DNA, the CDR3 is TGCGCCAGCAGCCCCGGGGGGGCAGGGACCGGGGAGCTGTTTTTT.